One and the same sample provided the 7 T cell receptor beta chains below, sequenced in a study of shared clonotypes between healthy human individuals. The method was immunoSEQ multiplex PCR; TCRdb's version includes in-frame clones alone and lacks a portion of them. Among about 520,000 clones, approximately 78% were seen once, and the ten largest hold around 11%. Sequenced material: PBMCs. These receptors originate from a woman between 35 and 50 years old in good health. Some clones in this sample may be carry-over from other donors' samples.

Only one count was recorded for this clone. The genes are TRBV7-3 and TRBJ2-1, with 8 bases lining up with TRBD2. Germline V lookup: CDR1 SGHTA, CDR2 FQGTGA. CDR3 length: 16 residues. V lost 5 bases, J lost 6 bases, and 12 bases stayed unmatched. This chain's CDR3 is CASSRLGSGIGNEQFF. CDR3 nucleotides: TGTGCCAGCAGCCGACTGGGTAGCGGGATTGGCAATGAGCAGTTCTTC.

This clone was counted between two and nine times. The CDR3 sequence: CASSSGTSGRASDTQYF. As DNA, the CDR3 is TGTGCCAGCAGCTCGGGCACTAGCGGGAGGGCCTCAGATACGCAGTATTTT. The genes are TRBV7-8 and TRBJ2-3, with TRBD2 identical over 13 bases. The CDR3 has 17 residues. Germline loops: CDR1 SGHVS, CDR2 FQNEAQ. Trimming removed 4 bases from V and 4 bases from J; junction bases left unmatched: 8.

This chain connects TRBV11-1 to TRBJ2-5, with D tentatively TRBD1 (7 bases). V was shortened by 4 bases and J by 5 bases, with 20 bases between the two germline ends. Germline lookup yields CDR1 SGHAT and CDR2 FQDESV (reference sequence). The CDR3 contains 16 residues. The CDR3 DNA is TGTGCCAGCAGCTCAGGGGGGACACCACGAGCGGAGACCCAGTACTTC. As protein: CASSSGGTPRAETQYF.

The CDR3 coding sequence is TGTGCCTGGAGTAGACAGGTTTGGGAGGAGACCCAGTACTTC. Translation gives CAWSRQVWEETQYF. This rearrangement joins TRBV30 to TRBJ2-5; D possibly corresponds to TRBD1 (6 bases). With 2 bases removed from V and 5 bases from J, the gap between germline ends came to 15 bases. This CDR3 has 14 residues. The germline gives CDR1 GTSNPN, CDR2 SVGIG (reference sequence).

This clone was detected a few times. The rearrangement uses TRBV6-1 and TRBJ1-5, with 7 positions matching TRBD1. From germline, CDR1 is MNHNS and CDR2 SASEGT. CDR3 size: 15 residues. The V gene end was trimmed by 10 bases and the J gene end by 2 bases; junction bases not matched to a gene: 11. The CDR3 loop is CATQGVGTRNQPQHF. CDR3 sequence (DNA): TGTGCCACCCAGGGGGTGGGGACTCGCAATCAGCCCCAGCATTTT.

The gene calls are TRBV28 and TRBJ2-6; D gene ambiguous. The CDR3 covers 15 residues. Germline values: CDR1 MDHEN, CDR2 SYDVKM. Trimming took 2 bases from V and 3 from J, leaving 8 bases between them. CDR3 sequence: CASSLRVGGANVLTF. The CDR3 region has the DNA TGTGCCAGCAGTTTACGTGTTGGTGGGGCCAACGTCCTGACTTTC.

The chain has TRBV28 and TRBJ1-5; D gene unclear. Germline CDR1 reads MDHEN; CDR2 reads SYDVKM. V was trimmed by 6 bases and J by 1 base, leaving 10 bases between them. The CDR3 runs 14 residues. The CDR3 reads CASSRTGSNQPQHF. The CDR3 nucleotides are TGTGCCAGCAGCCGGACCGGAAGCAATCAGCCCCAGCATTTT.